This TCR beta chain was observed in a study of patients and donors after allogeneic stem cell transplantation. A single record per CDR3 protein comes from TCRdb applying MiXCR to the RT-PCR reads. The data hold about a million distinct CDR3 sequences, with roughly 17% observed a single time. This CDR3 has 13 amino acids. V lost 9 bases, J lost 6 bases, and 17 bases lay in between. Germline CDR1 reads MRHNA; CDR2 reads SNTAGT. This rearrangement joins TRBV6-4 to TRBJ1-2; D perhaps matches TRBD1 (6 bases). Sequencing was done on a sample of blood, either unsorted or a sorted T cell fraction (not recorded which). The source of this sequence is a human donor who was either an allogeneic HSCT recipient or a stem cell or donor lymphocyte infusion donor (not recorded which). It is not recorded whose cells these are; they may come from a transplant donor. The CDR3, as DNA: TGTGCCAGGATGGGGACATGGGGAGATGGCTACACCTTC. Translating gives CARMGTWGDGYTF.